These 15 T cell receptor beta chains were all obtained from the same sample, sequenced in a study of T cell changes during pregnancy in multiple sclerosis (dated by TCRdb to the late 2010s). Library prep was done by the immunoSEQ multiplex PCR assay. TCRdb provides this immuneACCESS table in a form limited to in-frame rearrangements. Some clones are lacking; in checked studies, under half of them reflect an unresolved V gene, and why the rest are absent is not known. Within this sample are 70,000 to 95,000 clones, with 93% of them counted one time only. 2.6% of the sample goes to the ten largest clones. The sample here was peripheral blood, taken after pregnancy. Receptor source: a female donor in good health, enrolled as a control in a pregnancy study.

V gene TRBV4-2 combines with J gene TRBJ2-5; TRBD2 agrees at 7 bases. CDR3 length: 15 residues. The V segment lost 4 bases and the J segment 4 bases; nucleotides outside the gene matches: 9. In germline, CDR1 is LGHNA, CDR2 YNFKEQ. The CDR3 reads CASSPGRERVETQYF. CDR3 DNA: TGTGCCAGCAGCCCCGGGCGGGAGCGCGTAGAGACCCAGTACTTC.

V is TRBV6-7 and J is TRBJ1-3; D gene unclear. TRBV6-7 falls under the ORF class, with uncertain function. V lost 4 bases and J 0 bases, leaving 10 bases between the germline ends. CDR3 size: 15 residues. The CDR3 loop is CASSLGLSSGNTIYF. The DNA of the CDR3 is TGTGCCAGCAGTTTGGGCCTAAGCTCTGGAAACACCATATATTTT.

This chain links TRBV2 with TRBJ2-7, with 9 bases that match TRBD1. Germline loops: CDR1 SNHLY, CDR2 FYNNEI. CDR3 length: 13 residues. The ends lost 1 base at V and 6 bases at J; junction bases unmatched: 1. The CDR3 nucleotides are TGTGCCAGCAGTGAAGGGACAGGGGCCGAGCAGTACTTC. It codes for CASSEGTGAEQYF.

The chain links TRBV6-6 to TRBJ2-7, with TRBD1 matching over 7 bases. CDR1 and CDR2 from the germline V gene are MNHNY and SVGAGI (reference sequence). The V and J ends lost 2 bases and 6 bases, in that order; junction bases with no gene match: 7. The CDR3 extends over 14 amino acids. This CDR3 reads CASSYLDRAGEQYF. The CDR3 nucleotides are TGTGCCAGCAGTTACCTAGACAGGGCTGGCGAGCAGTACTTC.

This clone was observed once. CDR3 sequence: CSANGQETQYF. CDR3 nucleotide sequence: TGCAGTGCAAACGGCCAAGAGACCCAGTACTTC. J is TRBJ2-5 and V is TRBV20-1; D call uncertain. V was clipped by 6 bases and J by 1 base, with 6 bases between them. From germline, CDR1 is DFQATT and CDR2 SNEGSKA (reference sequence). The CDR3 loop spans 11 amino acids.

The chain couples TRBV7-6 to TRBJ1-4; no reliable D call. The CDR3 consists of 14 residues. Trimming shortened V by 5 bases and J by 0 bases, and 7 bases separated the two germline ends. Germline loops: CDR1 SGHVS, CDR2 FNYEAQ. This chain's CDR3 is CASSLRATNEKLFF. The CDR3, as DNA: TGTGCCAGCAGCCTGCGGGCAACTAATGAAAAACTGTTTTTT.

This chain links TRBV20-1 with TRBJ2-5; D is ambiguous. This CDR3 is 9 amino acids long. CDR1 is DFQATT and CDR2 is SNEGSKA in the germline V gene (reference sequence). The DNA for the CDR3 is TGCAGAGCACAAGAGACCCAGTACTTC. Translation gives CRAQETQYF.

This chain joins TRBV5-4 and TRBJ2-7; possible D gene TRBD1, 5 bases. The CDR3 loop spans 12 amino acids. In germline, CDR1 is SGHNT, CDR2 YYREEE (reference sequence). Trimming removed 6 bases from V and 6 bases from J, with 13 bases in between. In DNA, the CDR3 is TGTGCCAGCAACGATTGGGGCTCCGAGCAGTACTTC. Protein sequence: CASNDWGSEQYF.

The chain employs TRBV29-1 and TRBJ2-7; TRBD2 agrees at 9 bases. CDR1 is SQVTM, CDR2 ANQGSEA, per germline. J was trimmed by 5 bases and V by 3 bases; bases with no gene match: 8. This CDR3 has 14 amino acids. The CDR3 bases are TGCAGCGTTGACGGCGGGGGGGTAGTAAACGAGCAGTACTTC. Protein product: CSVDGGGVVNEQYF.

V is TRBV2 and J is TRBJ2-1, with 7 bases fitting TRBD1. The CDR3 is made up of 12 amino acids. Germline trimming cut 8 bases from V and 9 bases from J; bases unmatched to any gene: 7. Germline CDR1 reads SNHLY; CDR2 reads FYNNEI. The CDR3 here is CASETGVSEQFF. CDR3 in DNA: TGTGCCAGCGAAACAGGGGTCAGTGAGCAGTTCTTC.

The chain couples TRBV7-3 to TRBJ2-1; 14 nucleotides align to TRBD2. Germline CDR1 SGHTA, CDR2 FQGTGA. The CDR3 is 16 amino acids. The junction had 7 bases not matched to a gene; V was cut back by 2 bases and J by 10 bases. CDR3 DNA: TGTGCCAGCAGCTTACTGGGACTAGCGGGGGTCGGGGAGCAGTTCTTC. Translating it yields CASSLLGLAGVGEQFF.

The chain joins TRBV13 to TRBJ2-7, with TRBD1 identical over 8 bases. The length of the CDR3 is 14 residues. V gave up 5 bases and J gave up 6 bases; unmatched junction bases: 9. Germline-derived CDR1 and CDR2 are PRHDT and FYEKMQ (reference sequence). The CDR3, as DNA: TGTGCCAGCAGCGCAACGGACAGGGCCAGCGAGCAGTACTTC. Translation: CASSATDRASEQYF.

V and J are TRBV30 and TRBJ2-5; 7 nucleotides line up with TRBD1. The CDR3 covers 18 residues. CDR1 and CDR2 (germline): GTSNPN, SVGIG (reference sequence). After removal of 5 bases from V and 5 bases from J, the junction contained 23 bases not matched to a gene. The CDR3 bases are TGTGCCTGGGGATTCAAGAGGGGACAGTGGGATCCGGGTGAGACCCAGTACTTC. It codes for CAWGFKRGQWDPGETQYF.

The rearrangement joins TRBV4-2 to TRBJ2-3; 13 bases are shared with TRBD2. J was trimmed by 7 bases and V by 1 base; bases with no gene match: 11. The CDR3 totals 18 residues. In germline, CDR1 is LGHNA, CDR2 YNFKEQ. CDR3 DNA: TGTGCCAGCAGCCAAGCCCCTCTACTAGCGGGAGGGCCATATACGCAGTATTTT. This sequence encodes CASSQAPLLAGGPYTQYF.

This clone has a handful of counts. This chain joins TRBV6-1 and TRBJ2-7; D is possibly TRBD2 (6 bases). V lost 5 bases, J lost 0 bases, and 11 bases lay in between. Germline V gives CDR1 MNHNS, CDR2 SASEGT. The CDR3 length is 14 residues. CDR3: CASSRDGSSYEQYF. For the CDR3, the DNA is TGTGCCAGCAGTCGGGACGGGAGCTCCTACGAGCAGTACTTC.